One sample yielded the 21 T cell receptor beta chains listed below, sequenced in a study of blood T cell repertoires in COVID-19. The repertoire was sequenced with immunoSEQ multiplex PCR; TCRdb's copy has only in-frame clones and lacks some. The sample holds over 50,000 clones, 70% to 90% seen once. Sequenced sample: peripheral blood. These receptors were taken from a man between 65 and 85 years old with acute or convalescent COVID-19.

The chain uses TRBV5-1 and TRBJ2-6; the match to TRBD2 covers 8 bases. This CDR3 is built from 17 residues. V lost 0 bases, J lost 0 bases, and 2 bases stayed unmatched. Germline V gene sequence: CDR1 SGHRS, CDR2 YFSETQ. The CDR3 protein is CASSLAGGASGANVLTF. CDR3 nucleotide sequence: TGCGCCAGCAGCTTGGCGGGGGGGGCCTCTGGGGCCAACGTCCTGACTTTC.

This chain joins TRBV20-1 and TRBJ1-6; D is undetermined. This CDR3 has 12 amino acids. CDR1 is DFQATT, CDR2 SNEGSKA, per germline (reference sequence). Trimming stripped 5 bases from V and 6 bases from J, with 8 bases between. The CDR3 loop reads CSAGVLNSPLHF. The CDR3 nucleotides are TGCAGTGCTGGTGTCCTTAATTCACCCCTCCACTTT.

The chain recombines TRBV18 with TRBJ2-1, with 9 bases identical to TRBD2. Germline lookup yields CDR1 KGHSH and CDR2 LQKENI. V shed 6 bases, J shed 9 bases, and the junction held 12 bases outside the gene matches. The CDR3 is 15 residues long. CDR3 DNA sequence: TGTGCCAGCTCTCCCGGGACTAGCCCGTCTGGTGAGCAGTTCTTC. Translated: CASSPGTSPSGEQFF.

This chain joins TRBV6-1 and TRBJ1-1; 8 positions match TRBD1. This CDR3 is built from 14 residues. Germline V CDR1 and CDR2: MNHNS, SASEGT. V dropped 1 base and J dropped 10; count of bases not matched to a gene: 8. The CDR3, as DNA: TGTGCCAGCAGTGAAGGCGGACAGGGATTACGAGCTTTCTTT. Protein sequence: CASSEGGQGLRAFF.

The chain uses TRBV5-4 and TRBJ2-1; 10 bases are shared with TRBD2. Trimming took 2 bases from V and 2 from J; bases not matched to a gene: 4. The CDR3 runs 16 residues. The germline gives CDR1 SGHNT, CDR2 YYREEE (reference sequence). This chain's CDR3 is CASSFTSGGAYNEQFF. Here the CDR3 DNA reads TGTGCCAGCAGCTTTACAAGCGGGGGGGCCTACAATGAGCAGTTCTTC.

V and J are TRBV2 and TRBJ1-2, with D tentatively TRBD1 (6 bases). The CDR3 has 17 amino acids. Looked up from germline, CDR1 is SNHLY and CDR2 is FYNNEI. V dropped 1 base and J dropped 7 bases, with 22 bases sitting between them. The CDR3 coding sequence is TGTGCCAGCAGTGAAGAGACAGGCGCCCAGTCGAGAAGTGGCTACACCTTC. Its protein is CASSEETGAQSRSGYTF.

V gene TRBV5-5 combines with J gene TRBJ2-3, with D possibly being TRBD1 (5 bases). CDR1 and CDR2 from the germline V gene are SGHKS and YYEKEE (reference sequence). This CDR3 contains 15 residues. Trimming shortened V by 4 bases and J by 6 bases, and 18 bases separated the two germline ends. CDR3 nucleotide sequence: TGTGCCAGCAGCCGGACACCTGGAGATTCGGATACGCAGTATTTT. Residues: CASSRTPGDSDTQYF.

V usage is TRBV18 and J usage is TRBJ2-1; 11 nucleotides align to TRBD2. Germline trimming cut 6 bases from V and 4 bases from J; bases unmatched to any gene: 5. CDR1 and CDR2 from the germline V gene are KGHSH and LQKENI. The CDR3 runs 15 residues. CDR3 DNA sequence: TGTGCCAGCTCCCTCTCTAGCGGGGGGTACAATGAGCAGTTCTTC. Its protein product is CASSLSSGGYNEQFF.

A few counts support this clone. The chain combines TRBV2 with TRBJ1-5; 7 bases line up with TRBD1. The CDR3 is 14 residues long. Unmatched junction bases numbered 7, after V lost 4 bases and J lost 7 bases. Germline-derived CDR1 and CDR2 are SNHLY and FYNNEI. CDR3 DNA: TGTGCCAGCAGTGCTACAGGGGCTTCGCAGCCCCAGCATTTT. It encodes CASSATGASQPQHF.

This rearrangement joins TRBV18 to TRBJ1-5; TRBD1 aligns across 10 bases. Trimming removed 2 bases from V and 5 bases from J; junction bases left unmatched: 6. This CDR3 is 16 amino acids long. In germline, CDR1 is KGHSH, CDR2 LQKENI. The CDR3 nucleotides are TGTGCCAGCTCACCAGAGACAGGGGGCGCATATCAGCCCCAGCATTTT. Its protein is CASSPETGGAYQPQHF.

The chain couples TRBV3-1 (or the pseudogene TRBV3-2) to TRBJ2-5, with 8 bases that match TRBD2. With 1 base clipped from V and 3 bases from J, the junction kept 1 base outside the gene matches. The CDR3 is 14 residues long. Germline values: CDR1 LGHDT, CDR2 YNNKEL (reference sequence). The CDR3 region is CASSQGAGEETQYF. The CDR3 nucleotides are TGTGCCAGCAGCCAAGGAGCGGGGGAAGAGACCCAGTACTTC.

The chain joins TRBV5-1 to TRBJ2-1; 9 bases agree with TRBD1. From germline, CDR1 is SGHRS and CDR2 YFSETQ. V lost 4 bases and J lost 5; bases outside the gene matches: 13. The CDR3 is 17 amino acids. The CDR3 spells CASSLNGGTGNDNEQFF. The CDR3 DNA reads as TGCGCCAGCAGCCTTAACGGAGGGACAGGGAACGACAATGAGCAGTTCTTC.

This rearrangement joins TRBV6-5 to TRBJ2-1; possibly TRBD2 for D (5 bases). Germline V lookup: CDR1 MNHEY, CDR2 SVGAGI. V shed 0 bases and J shed 10 bases, with 16 bases lying between them. The CDR3 is 15 amino acids. CDR3 loop: CASSYSNDGLREQFF. DNA of the CDR3: TGTGCCAGCAGTTACTCGAACGACGGACTGCGGGAGCAGTTCTTC.

This clone was detected once. The chain links TRBV7-2 to TRBJ2-7; D is unclear. This CDR3 comprises 13 residues. CDR1 and CDR2 (germline): SGHTA, FQGNSA. Trimming left V 1 base short and J 3 bases short, with 7 bases between. CDR3 sequence reads: CASSLGRSYEQYF. The CDR3 DNA follows: TGTGCCAGCAGCTTAGGACGGAGCTACGAGCAGTACTTC.

This chain's CDR3 is CSASGTGYAFF. CDR3 sequence (DNA): TGCAGTGCTTCCGGGACAGGGTACGCTTTCTTT. The V and J genes are TRBV20-1 and TRBJ1-1, with 9 positions matching TRBD1. The germline gives CDR1 DFQATT, CDR2 SNEGSKA (reference sequence). The CDR3 length is 11 residues. Unmatched junction bases numbered 6, after V lost 5 bases and J lost 11 bases.

The V and J genes are TRBV7-8 and TRBJ1-5; weak D call: TRBD1 (6 bases). The CDR3 spans 15 residues. Between the trimmed V and J ends, which lost 0 bases and 5 bases, there was a span of 11 bases. The V gene's germline CDR1 is SGHVS and CDR2 FQNEAQ. For the CDR3, the DNA is TGTGCCAGCAGCTTAGCATTAGGGGGGGATCAGCCCCAGCATTTT. It translates to CASSLALGGDQPQHF.

This clone was seen once. The V gene is TRBV2, the J gene TRBJ1-5; D remains ambiguous. Trimming shortened V by 5 bases and J by 0 bases, and 11 bases separated the two germline ends. The germline V gene has CDR1 SNHLY and CDR2 FYNNEI. The CDR3 is 15 residues long. The chain's CDR3 is CASSRWAPSNQPQHF. In nucleotides, the CDR3 is TGTGCCAGCAGTAGGTGGGCCCCTAGCAATCAGCCCCAGCATTTT.

This chain uses TRBV2 with TRBJ1-4; D is ambiguous. Germline V gene lookup returns CDR1 SNHLY and CDR2 FYNNEI. The CDR3 runs 14 residues. The V gene lost 7 bases and the J gene lost 3 bases, with 12 bases spanning the gap. The CDR3 here is CASKGQVANEKLFF. The DNA for the CDR3 is TGTGCCAGCAAAGGTCAGGTGGCTAATGAAAAACTGTTTTTT.

The gene calls are TRBV19 and TRBJ2-2; no definite D call. Germline V lookup: CDR1 LNHDA, CDR2 SQIVND (reference sequence). The CDR3 spans 13 residues. Trimming pared 7 bases from V and 5 bases from J, leaving 11 bases between. CDR3 amino acids: CASMGFWTGELFF. The CDR3 DNA sequence: TGTGCCAGTATGGGCTTCTGGACCGGGGAGCTGTTTTTT. Full variable domain (outside the CDR3, taken from reference TRBV19 and TRBJ2-2): DGGITQSPKYLFRKEGQNVTLSCEQNLNHDAMYWYRQDPGQGLRLIYYSQIVNDFQKGDIAEGYSVSREKKESFPLTVTSAQKNPTAFYLCASMGFWTGELFFGEGSRLTVL.

The chain combines TRBV5-8 with TRBJ1-1; D is uncertain. The germline V and J ends were trimmed by 2 bases and 3 bases, with 5 bases remaining between them. Germline CDR1 reads SGHTS; CDR2 reads YDEGEE. CDR3 length: 12 amino acids. The CDR3 reads CASSFDYTEAFF. The CDR3 DNA sequence: TGTGCCAGCAGCTTCGACTACACTGAAGCTTTCTTT. Using reference TRBV5-8 and TRBJ1-1 for the parts outside the CDR3, the full variable domain is EAGVTQSPTHLIKTRGQQATLRCSPISGHTSVYWYQQALGLGLQFLLWYDEGEERNRGNFPPRFSGRQFPNYSSELNVNALELEDSALYLCASSFDYTEAFFGQGTRLTVV.

The chain uses TRBV27 and TRBJ2-2; 10 nucleotides match TRBD2. V dropped 3 bases and J dropped 0; count of bases not matched to a gene: 4. CDR1 is MNHEY and CDR2 is SMNVEV in the germline V gene (reference sequence). The CDR3 has 17 amino acids. CDR3 DNA sequence: TGTGCCAGCAGTTTTCTAGCGGGGGCCTCGAACACCGGGGAGCTGTTTTTT. This encodes CASSFLAGASNTGELFF.